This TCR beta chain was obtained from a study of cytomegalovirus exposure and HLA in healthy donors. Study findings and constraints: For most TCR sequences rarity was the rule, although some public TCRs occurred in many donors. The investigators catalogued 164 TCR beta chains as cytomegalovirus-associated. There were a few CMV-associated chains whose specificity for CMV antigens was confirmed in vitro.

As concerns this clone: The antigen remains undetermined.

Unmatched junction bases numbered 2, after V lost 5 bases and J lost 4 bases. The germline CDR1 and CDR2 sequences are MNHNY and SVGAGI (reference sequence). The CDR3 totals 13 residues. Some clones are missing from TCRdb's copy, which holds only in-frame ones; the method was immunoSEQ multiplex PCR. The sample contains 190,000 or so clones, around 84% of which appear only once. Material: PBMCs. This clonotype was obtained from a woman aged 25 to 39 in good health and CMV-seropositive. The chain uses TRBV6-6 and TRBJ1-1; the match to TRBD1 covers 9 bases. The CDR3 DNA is TGTGCCAGCAGTGAGGACAGGGGCACTGAAGCTTTCTTT. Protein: CASSEDRGTEAFF.